Listed below are T cell receptor beta chains from one sample, sequenced in a study of Graves' ophthalmopathy and Graves' hyperthyroidism. TCRdb called the multiplex PCR reads again in MiXCR, with one record for every CDR3 protein. The sample gives about 400,000 distinct CDR3 sequences, around 16% of which show up once; roughly 1.5% is in the top ten. Sequenced input: peripheral blood. The source is a woman aged 18 to 35 with Graves' ophthalmopathy. The CDR3 runs from the conserved cysteine through the conserved F or W. The D gene is left open where the match is weak. Where a row states a size, it is once, few, many or the class of an expanded clone; other rows omit it.

TRBJ1-1 | TRBV6-1 | . | many | TGTGCCAGCAGTCGCCGAGGACAGTTGAACACTGAAGCTTTCTTT | CASSRRGQLNTEAFF
TRBJ1-5 | TRBV18 | . | many | TGTGCCAGCTCACCGAAGGGGGAAAATCAGCCCCAGCATTTT | CASSPKGENQPQHF
TRBJ1-2 | TRBV6-5 | TRBD1 | many | TGTGCCAGCAGTTCCCCCAAGACAGGGAATGGCTACACCTTC | CASSSPKTGNGYTF
TRBJ2-2 | TRBV6-2/TRBV6-3 | . | many | TGTGCCAGCAGCCTACTGAGCGGAGTCACCGGGGAGCTGTTTTTT | CASSLLSGVTGELFF
TRBJ1-2 | TRBV20-1 | TRBD1 | few | TGCAGTGCGAAAGCCGGGACAGGGGTAACTTTCTATGGCTACACCTTC | CSAKAGTGVTFYGYTF
TRBJ2-5 | TRBV7-2 | . | once | TGTGCCAGCAGCCTAGACGACGGAGGAAAGACCCAGTACTTC | CASSLDDGGKTQYF
TRBJ2-4 | TRBV6-9 | TRBD1 | many | TGTGCCAGCAGTTATTCGAATTGGGACAGGGTAGACATTCAGTACTTC | CASSYSNWDRVDIQYF
TRBJ2-5 | TRBV4-1 | TRBD2 | . | TGCGCCAGCAGTAACGGACTAGCGGGAGTAGAGACCCAGTACTTC | CASSNGLAGVETQYF
TRBJ2-6 | TRBV28 | TRBD2 | many | TGTGCCAGCACCCAAACCGGGGGGAGGGGGGCCAACGTCCTGACTTTC | CASTQTGGRGANVLTF
TRBJ2-7 | TRBV6-2/TRBV6-3 | . | . | TGTGCCAGTTGCGGGCCCTACGAGCAGTACTTC | CASCGPYEQYF
TRBJ2-7 | TRBV28 | . | . | TGTGCCAGCAGTTTGACATCCCCACCCGAGCAGTACTTC | CASSLTSPPEQYF
TRBJ1-3 | TRBV5-1 | . | many | TGCGCCAGCAGCTTGGATGGGGCGATCGGAAACACCATATATTTT | CASSLDGAIGNTIYF
TRBJ1-1 | TRBV6-2/TRBV6-3 | . | many | TGTGCCAGCAGTCTACAGGGTTCTGGCACTGAAGCTTTCTTT | CASSLQGSGTEAFF
TRBJ1-2 | TRBV6-5 | TRBD1 | . | TGTGCCAGCAGTTTCCGGGACAGGGACGGCTACACCTTC | CASSFRDRDGYTF
TRBJ2-7 | TRBV29-1 | . | many | TGCAGCGTTGAAGATCGGGCGTACGAGCAGTACTTC | CSVEDRAYEQYF
TRBJ1-3 | TRBV12-3/TRBV12-4 | . | many | TGTGCCAGCAGTGGTCAGGTCGATGGAAACACCATATATTTT | CASSGQVDGNTIYF
TRBJ2-7 | TRBV6-1 | . | . | TGTGCCAGCGCGCAATCCGAGGCAGGCGACGAGCAGTACTTC | CASAQSEAGDEQYF
TRBJ2-5 | TRBV2 | TRBD1 | many | TGTGCCAGCAGGGACACAGGGGGAGAGACCCAGTACTTC | CASRDTGGETQYF
TRBJ1-1 | TRBV5-1 | TRBD1 | many | TGCGCCAGCGGGGGACAGGGAAACACTGAAGCTTTCTTT | CASGGQGNTEAFF
TRBJ2-7 | TRBV6-2/TRBV6-3 | . | many | TGTGCCAGCAGTTACCCGGACGGGTACGAGCAGTACTTC | CASSYPDGYEQYF
TRBJ2-5 | TRBV28 | . | . | TGTGCCAGCAGTTCTGGGGGGACAGCCAAAGAGACCCAGTACTTC | CASSSGGTAKETQYF
TRBJ2-4 | TRBV6-1 | . | many | TGTGCCAGCACCCAAGGGTCTCTAGCCAAAAACATTCAGTACTTC | CASTQGSLAKNIQYF
TRBJ2-7 | TRBV28 | TRBD1 | many | TGTGCCAGCAGTTGGTACAGGGGCTACGAGCAGTACTTC | CASSWYRGYEQYF
TRBJ2-7 | TRBV20-1 | TRBD1 | many | TGCAGTGCTAGAGGGGACAGGGAGCCCTACGAGCAGTACTTC | CSARGDREPYEQYF
TRBJ1-2 | TRBV29-1 | . | many | TGCAGCGTAAACCAAGGCTACACCTTC | CSVNQGYTF
TRBJ2-5 | TRBV28 | . | many | TGTGCCAGCAGCCTACAGGGACTCGGAGAGACCCAGTACTTC | CASSLQGLGETQYF
TRBJ2-7 | TRBV9 | . | many | TGTGCCAGCAGCGCTCAATCAGGGTCCTACGAGCAGTACTTC | CASSAQSGSYEQYF
TRBJ1-1 | TRBV28 | . | . | TGTGCCAGCAGTCCCCCTACGCGGGTTGAAGCTTTCTTT | CASSPPTRVEAFF
TRBJ1-3 | TRBV15 | . | many | TGTGCCACCAGCAGAGATATTTGGCAGATCTCGCATTTT | CATSRDIWQISHF
TRBJ2-7 | TRBV6-2/TRBV6-3 | . | . | TGTGCCAGCAGTTTGACGGGAGAGGTCGACGAGCAGTACTTC | CASSLTGEVDEQYF
TRBJ2-5 | TRBV9 | . | many | TGTGCCAGCAGCGTAGATGGGGGACCCCGTCAAGAGACCCAGTACTTC | CASSVDGGPRQETQYF
TRBJ2-7 | TRBV11-1 | . | many | TGTGCCAGCAGCTCCCGAGAGAGCAGCATCGAGCAGTACTTC | CASSSRESSIEQYF
TRBJ1-3 | TRBV11-2 | TRBD1 | many | TGTGCCAGCAGCTCAGGGACAGGGTGGTCTGGAAACACCATATATTTT | CASSSGTGWSGNTIYF
TRBJ1-1 | TRBV6-1 | . | many | TGTGCCAGCAGCCTAGAAGGGCTCACTGAAGCTTTCTTT | CASSLEGLTEAFF
TRBJ2-7 | TRBV12-3/TRBV12-4 | TRBD2 | . | TGTGCCAGCAGTCCGGGACTAGCGACCGAGCAGTACTTC | CASSPGLATEQYF
TRBJ2-5 | TRBV2 | TRBD1 | many | TGTGCCAGCAGCCGGGACAGGGATGGTGAGACCCAGTACTTC | CASSRDRDGETQYF
TRBJ2-7 | TRBV7-2 | TRBD1 | many | TGTGCCAGCAGCTCGACAGGGGGATTCACCTACGAGCAGTACTTC | CASSSTGGFTYEQYF
TRBJ1-1 | TRBV2 | TRBD1 | many | TGTGCCAGCAGGGGGACAGGGGTCGCTGAAGCTTTCTTT | CASRGTGVAEAFF
TRBJ1-1 | TRBV6-1 | . | . | TGTGCCAGCAGTCAGGTAGGGTCGACTGAAGCTTTCTTT | CASSQVGSTEAFF
TRBJ2-2 | TRBV7-2 | TRBD1 | many | TGTGCCAGCAGCCCGCCGGGACAGGGGAACGGGGAGCTGTTTTTT | CASSPPGQGNGELFF
TRBJ2-2 | TRBV9 | TRBD2 | many | TGTGCCAGCAGCGTGAATCCCGGACTAGCGGCGAACACCGGGGAGCTGTTTTTT | CASSVNPGLAANTGELFF
TRBJ2-7 | TRBV12-3/TRBV12-4 | TRBD1 | many | TGTGCCAGCAGCACGGACAGGTTTTACGAGCAGTACTTC | CASSTDRFYEQYF
TRBJ2-2 | TRBV27 | . | . | TGTGCCAGCAGTTTATACGGGGAGCTGTTTTTT | CASSLYGELFF
TRBJ2-7 | TRBV7-3 | . | many | TGTGCCAGCAGCTTGACGGGTCAGTCCTACGAGCAGTACTTC | CASSLTGQSYEQYF
TRBJ2-4 | TRBV28 | TRBD1 | few | TGTGCCAGCAGTTTGCACAGGGGGCAGGACATTCAGTACTTC | CASSLHRGQDIQYF
TRBJ2-7 | TRBV2 | . | many | TGTGCCAGCAGTCCCCCGAAGGACTTC | CASSPPKDF
TRBJ2-2 | TRBV27 | TRBD1 | many | TGTGCCAGCAGTTTTTGGCAGGGGGTGGACACCGGGGAGCTGTTTTTT | CASSFWQGVDTGELFF
TRBJ1-1 | TRBV6-2/TRBV6-3 | . | many | TGTGCCAGCAGTTATCGGAAGGGACTGAACACTGAAGCTTTCTTT | CASSYRKGLNTEAFF
TRBJ2-7 | TRBV2 | . | . | TGTGCCAGCAGTGAACATAGCGGCTCCTACGAGCAGTACTTC | CASSEHSGSYEQYF
TRBJ2-7 | TRBV12-3/TRBV12-4 | TRBD1 | . | TGTGCCAGCAGTTCCCGGGACAGGGGATGGGAGCAGTACTTC | CASSSRDRGWEQYF
TRBJ1-1 | TRBV12-3/TRBV12-4 | TRBD1 | many | TGTGCCAGCAGTAACAGGGGGCGCATCACTGAAGCTTTCTTT | CASSNRGRITEAFF
TRBJ2-7 | TRBV12-3/TRBV12-4 | TRBD1 | . | TGTGCCAGCAGCTACCACAGGGGGCCGGGACCCATACCCTACGAGCAGTACTTC | CASSYHRGPGPIPYEQYF